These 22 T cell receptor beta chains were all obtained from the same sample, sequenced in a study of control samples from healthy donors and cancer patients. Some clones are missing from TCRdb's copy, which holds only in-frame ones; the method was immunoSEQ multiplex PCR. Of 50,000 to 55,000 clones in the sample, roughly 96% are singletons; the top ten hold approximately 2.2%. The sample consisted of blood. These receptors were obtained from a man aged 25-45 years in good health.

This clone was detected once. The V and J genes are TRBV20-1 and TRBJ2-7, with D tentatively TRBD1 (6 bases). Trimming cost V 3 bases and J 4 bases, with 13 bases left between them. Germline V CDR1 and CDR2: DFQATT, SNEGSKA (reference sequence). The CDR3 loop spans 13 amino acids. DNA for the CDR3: TGCAGTGCTAGTCTGGGGGCTCAATACGAGCAGTACTTC. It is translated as CSASLGAQYEQYF.

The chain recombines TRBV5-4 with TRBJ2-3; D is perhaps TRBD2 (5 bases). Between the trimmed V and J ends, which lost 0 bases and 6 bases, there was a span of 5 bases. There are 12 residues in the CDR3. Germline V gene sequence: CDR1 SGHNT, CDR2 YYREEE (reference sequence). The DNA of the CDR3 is TGTGCCAGCAGCTTGGTAGCGGATACGCAGTATTTT. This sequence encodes CASSLVADTQYF.

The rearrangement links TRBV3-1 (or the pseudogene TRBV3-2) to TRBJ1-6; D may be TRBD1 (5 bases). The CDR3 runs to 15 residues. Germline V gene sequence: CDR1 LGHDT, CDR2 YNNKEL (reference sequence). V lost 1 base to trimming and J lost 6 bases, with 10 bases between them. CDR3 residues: CASSQGEGSNSPLHF. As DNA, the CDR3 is TGTGCCAGCAGCCAAGGGGAGGGGTCTAATTCACCCCTCCACTTT.

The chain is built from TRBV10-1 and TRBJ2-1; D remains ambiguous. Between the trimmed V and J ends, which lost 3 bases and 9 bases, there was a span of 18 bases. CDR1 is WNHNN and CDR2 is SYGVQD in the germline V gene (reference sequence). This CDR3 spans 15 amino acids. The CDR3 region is CASSDRTWVASEQFF. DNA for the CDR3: TGCGCCAGCAGTGATAGGACCTGGGTCGCGTCTGAGCAGTTCTTC.

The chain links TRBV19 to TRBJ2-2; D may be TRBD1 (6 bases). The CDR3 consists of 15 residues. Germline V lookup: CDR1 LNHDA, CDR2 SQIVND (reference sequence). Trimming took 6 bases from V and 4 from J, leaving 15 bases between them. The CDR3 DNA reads TGTGCCAGTAGGCGGCAGGGGTCTGGCACCGGGGAGCTGTTTTTT. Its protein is CASRRQGSGTGELFF.

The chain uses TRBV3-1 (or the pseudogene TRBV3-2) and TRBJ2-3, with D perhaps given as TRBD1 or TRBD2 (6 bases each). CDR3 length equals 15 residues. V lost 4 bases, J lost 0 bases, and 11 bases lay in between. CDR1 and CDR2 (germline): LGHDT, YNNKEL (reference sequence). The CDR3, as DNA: TGTGCCAGCAGCCCAACCGGGGGCAGCACAGATACGCAGTATTTT. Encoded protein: CASSPTGGSTDTQYF.

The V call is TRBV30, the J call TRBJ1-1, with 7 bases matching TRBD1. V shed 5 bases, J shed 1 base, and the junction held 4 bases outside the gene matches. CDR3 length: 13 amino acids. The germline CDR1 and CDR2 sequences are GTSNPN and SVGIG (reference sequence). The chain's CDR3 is CAWSGTANTEAFF. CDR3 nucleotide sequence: TGTGCCTGGTCCGGGACAGCGAACACTGAAGCTTTCTTT. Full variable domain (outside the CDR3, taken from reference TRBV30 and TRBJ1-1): SQTIHQWPATLVQPVGSPLSLECTVEGTSNPNLYWYRQAAGRGLQLLFYSVGIGQISSEVPQNLSASRPQDRQFILSSKKLLLSDSGFYLCAWSGTANTEAFFGQGTRLTVV.

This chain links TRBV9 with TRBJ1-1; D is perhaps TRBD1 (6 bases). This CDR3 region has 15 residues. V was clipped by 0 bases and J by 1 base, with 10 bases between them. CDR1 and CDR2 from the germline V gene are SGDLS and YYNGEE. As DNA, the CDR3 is TGTGCCAGCAGCGTAGGCCCGGGGGCGAACACTGAAGCTTTCTTT. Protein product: CASSVGPGANTEAFF.

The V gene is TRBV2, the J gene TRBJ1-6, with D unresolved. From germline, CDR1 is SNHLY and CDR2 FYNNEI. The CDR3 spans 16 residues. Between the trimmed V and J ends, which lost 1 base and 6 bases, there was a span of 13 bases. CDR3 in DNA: TGTGCCAGCAGTGAAGGCTCTGGGCCCGGTAATTCACCCCTCCACTTT. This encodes CASSEGSGPGNSPLHF.

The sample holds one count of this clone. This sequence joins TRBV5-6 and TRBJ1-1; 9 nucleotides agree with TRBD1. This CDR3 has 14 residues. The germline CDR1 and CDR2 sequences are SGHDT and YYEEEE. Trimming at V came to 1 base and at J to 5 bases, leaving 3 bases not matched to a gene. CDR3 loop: CASSLTGTGTEAFF. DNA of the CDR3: TGTGCCAGCAGCTTGACCGGGACAGGGACTGAAGCTTTCTTT.

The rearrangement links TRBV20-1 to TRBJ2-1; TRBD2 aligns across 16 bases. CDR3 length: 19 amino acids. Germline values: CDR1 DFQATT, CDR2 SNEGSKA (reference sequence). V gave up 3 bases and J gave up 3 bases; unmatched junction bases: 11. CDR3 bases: TGCAGTGCTAGTTCGGGACTAGCGGGAGGGGGGTCCTACTACAATGAGCAGTTCTTC. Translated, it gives CSASSGLAGGGSYYNEQFF.

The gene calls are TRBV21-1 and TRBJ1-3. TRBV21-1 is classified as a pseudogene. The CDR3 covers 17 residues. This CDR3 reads CASSKVRAGNPGNTIYF. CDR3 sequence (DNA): TGTGCCAGCAGCAAAGTGAGGGCAGGGAATCCTGGAAACACCATATATTTT.

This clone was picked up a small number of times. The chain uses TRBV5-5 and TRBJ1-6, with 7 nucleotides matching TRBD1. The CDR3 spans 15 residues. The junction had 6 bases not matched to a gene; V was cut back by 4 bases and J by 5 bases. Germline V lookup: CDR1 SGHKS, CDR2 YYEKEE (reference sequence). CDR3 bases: TGTGCCAGCAGCCATAGGGACAGCAATAATTCACCCCTCCACTTT. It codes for CASSHRDSNNSPLHF.

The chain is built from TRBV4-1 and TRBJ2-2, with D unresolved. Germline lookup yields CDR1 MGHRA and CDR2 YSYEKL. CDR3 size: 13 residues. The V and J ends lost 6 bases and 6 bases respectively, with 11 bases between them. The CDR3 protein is CASSPADPGELFF. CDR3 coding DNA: TGCGCCAGCAGTCCGGCTGATCCCGGGGAGCTGTTTTTT.

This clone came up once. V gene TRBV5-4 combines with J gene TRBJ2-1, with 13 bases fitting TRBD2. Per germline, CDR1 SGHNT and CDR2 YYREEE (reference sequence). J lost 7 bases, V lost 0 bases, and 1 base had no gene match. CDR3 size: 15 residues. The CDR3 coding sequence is TGTGCCAGCAGCTTGGGGACTAGCGGGAGTAATGAGCAGTTCTTC. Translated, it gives CASSLGTSGSNEQFF.

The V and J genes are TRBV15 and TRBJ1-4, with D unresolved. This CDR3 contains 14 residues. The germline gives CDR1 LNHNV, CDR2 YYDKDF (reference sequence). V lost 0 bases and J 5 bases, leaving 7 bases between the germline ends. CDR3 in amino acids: CATSRDVNNEKLFF. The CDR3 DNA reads TGTGCCACCAGCAGAGATGTTAACAATGAAAAACTGTTTTTT.

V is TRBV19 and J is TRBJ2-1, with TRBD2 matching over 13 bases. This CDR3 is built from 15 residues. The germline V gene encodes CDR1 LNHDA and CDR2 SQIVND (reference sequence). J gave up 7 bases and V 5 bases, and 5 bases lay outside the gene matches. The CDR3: CASSSTGLAGNEQFF. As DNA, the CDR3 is TGTGCCAGTAGTTCCACGGGACTAGCGGGAAATGAGCAGTTCTTC.

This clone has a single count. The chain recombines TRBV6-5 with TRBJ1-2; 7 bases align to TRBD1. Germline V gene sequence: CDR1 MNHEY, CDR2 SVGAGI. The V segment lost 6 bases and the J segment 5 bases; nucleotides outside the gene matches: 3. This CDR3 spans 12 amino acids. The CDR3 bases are TGTGCCAGCAGCAGGGACAGATATGGCTACACCTTC. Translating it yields CASSRDRYGYTF.

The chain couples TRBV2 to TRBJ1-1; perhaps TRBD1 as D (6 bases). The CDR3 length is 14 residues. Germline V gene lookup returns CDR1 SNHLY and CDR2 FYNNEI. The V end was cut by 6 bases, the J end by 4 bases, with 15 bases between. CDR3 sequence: CASRSSGGRTEAFF. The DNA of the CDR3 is TGTGCCAGCAGGAGCTCTGGGGGGCGCACTGAAGCTTTCTTT.

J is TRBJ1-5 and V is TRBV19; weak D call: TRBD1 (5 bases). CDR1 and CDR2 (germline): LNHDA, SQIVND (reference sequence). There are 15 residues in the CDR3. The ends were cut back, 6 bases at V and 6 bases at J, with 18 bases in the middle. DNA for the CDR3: TGTGCCAGTAGCTTGGGGGGGAGGGGCGGTCAGCCCCAGCATTTT. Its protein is CASSLGGRGGQPQHF. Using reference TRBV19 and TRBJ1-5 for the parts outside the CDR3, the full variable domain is DGGITQSPKYLFRKEGQNVTLSCEQNLNHDAMYWYRQDPGQGLRLIYYSQIVNDFQKGDIAEGYSVSREKKESFPLTVTSAQKNPTAFYLCASSLGGRGGQPQHFGDGTRLSIL.

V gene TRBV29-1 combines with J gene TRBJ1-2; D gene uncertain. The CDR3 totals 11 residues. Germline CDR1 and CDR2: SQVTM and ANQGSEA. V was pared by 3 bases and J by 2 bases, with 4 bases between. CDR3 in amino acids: CSVDHNYGYTF. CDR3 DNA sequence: TGCAGCGTTGATCACAACTATGGCTACACCTTC.

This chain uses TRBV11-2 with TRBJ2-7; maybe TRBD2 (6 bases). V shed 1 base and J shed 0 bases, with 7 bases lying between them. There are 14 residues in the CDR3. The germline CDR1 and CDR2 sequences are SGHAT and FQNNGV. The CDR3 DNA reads TGTGCCAGCAGCTTAGTACTAGCCTCCTACGAGCAGTACTTC. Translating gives CASSLVLASYEQYF.